The rows below give T cell receptor beta chains drawn from one sample of a study of cytomegalovirus exposure and HLA in healthy donors. Libraries were prepared by immunoSEQ multiplex PCR; TCRdb keeps only in-frame clonotypes and omits some of them. The sample contains under 200,000 clones, around 80% of which appear only once. What was sequenced was PBMCs. All receptors derive from a man between 25 and 39 years old in good health and CMV-seronegative. Each CDR3 is given with its conserved first and last residue. The D gene is left open where the match is weak. Expanded clones get a size class; other rows say once, few or many, or leave the size out.

>TRBJ1-1|TRBV11-2|.|.
CASSLDDTRNTEAFF
TGTGCCAGCAGCTTAGATGACACAAGGAACACTGAAGCTTTCTTT
>TRBJ2-3|TRBV7-2|.|TRBD2
CASSLALAGRTDTQYF
TGTGCCAGCAGCTTAGCTCTAGCGGGAAGAACAGATACGCAGTATTTT
>TRBJ1-2|TRBV19|.|TRBD1
CASSTLGQVGNYGYTF
TGTGCCAGTAGTACACTAGGACAGGTCGGTAACTATGGCTACACCTTC
>TRBJ1-2|TRBV5-5|.|.
CASSLGSIGVNYGYTF
TGTGCCAGCAGCTTGGGGTCCATCGGAGTTAACTATGGCTACACCTTC
>TRBJ1-4|TRBV5-1|.|.
CASSSAGGEGEKLFF
TGCGCCAGCAGCTCGGCGGGAGGAGAGGGTGAAAAACTGTTTTTT
>TRBJ2-2|TRBV11-3|once|TRBD2
CASSLELAGATGELFF
TGTGCCAGCAGCTTAGAGCTAGCGGGAGCCACCGGGGAGCTGTTTTTT
>TRBJ2-1|TRBV27|.|.
CASAQRGSPLNEQFF
TGTGCCAGCGCTCAAAGAGGGTCCCCCCTCAATGAGCAGTTCTTC
>TRBJ2-7|TRBV6-1|.|TRBD2
CASKPGLAGSYEQYF
TGTGCCAGCAAGCCGGGACTAGCGGGGTCCTACGAGCAGTACTTC
>TRBJ1-6|TRBV28|.|.
CASISQDSPLHF
TGTGCCAGCATCTCACAGGATTCACCCCTCCACTTT
>TRBJ2-7|TRBV5-1|.|.
CASGTYPYEQYF
TGCGCCAGCGGGACTTACCCCTACGAGCAGTACTTC
>TRBJ1-1|TRBV12-5|few|TRBD1
CASGLAPPGQGYTEAFF
TGTGCTAGTGGTTTGGCCCCCCCGGGACAGGGATACACTGAAGCTTTCTTT
>TRBJ2-1|TRBV7-6|once|TRBD2
CASSFLGLAPTEPYNEQFF
TGTGCCAGCAGCTTCCTGGGACTAGCGCCAACTGAACCCTACAATGAGCAGTTCTTC
>TRBJ2-1|TRBV5-1|.|.
CASSPQAGAYNEQFF
TGCGCCAGCAGCCCCCAGGCAGGGGCGTACAATGAGCAGTTCTTC
>TRBJ1-1|TRBV29-1|.|TRBD1
CSVEGGDRDTEAFF
TGCAGCGTTGAAGGGGGGGACAGGGACACTGAAGCTTTCTTT
>TRBJ2-1|TRBV9|.|.
CASSESPTHSYNEQFF
TGTGCCAGCAGCGAGTCGCCTACTCACTCCTACAATGAGCAGTTCTTC
>TRBJ2-7|TRBV6-1|once|TRBD1
CAGSEGTQQGASPTRNEQYF
TGTGCCGGCAGTGAAGGTACCCAGCAGGGGGCGTCCCCAACGAGGAACGAGCAGTACTTC
>TRBJ1-5|TRBV19|.|.
CASSPGGPGQPQHF
TGTGCCAGTAGTCCGGGGGGGCCGGGTCAGCCCCAGCATTTT
>TRBJ1-3|TRBV10-3|.|.
CATTGSSGNTIYF
TGTGCCACTACAGGGTCGTCTGGAAACACCATATATTTT
>TRBJ2-1|TRBV28|.|TRBD2
CASQRGGSYNEQFF
TGTGCCTCTCAGCGGGGTGGATCCTACAATGAGCAGTTCTTC
>TRBJ2-1|TRBV27|.|.
CASSLEGLASSYNEQFF
TGTGCCAGCAGTTTGGAGGGGCTAGCTAGTTCTTACAATGAGCAGTTCTTC
>TRBJ1-1|TRBV10-3|.|TRBD1
CAISSGQGKTEAFF
TGTGCCATCAGTTCGGGACAGGGGAAGACTGAAGCTTTCTTT
>TRBJ1-2|TRBV18|few|.
CASSPSENYGYTF
TGTGCCAGCTCACCATCTGAGAACTATGGCTACACCTTC
>TRBJ1-5|TRBV28|.|TRBD1
CASSLFGTGGRQPQHF
TGTGCCAGCAGTTTATTCGGGACAGGGGGCCGTCAGCCCCAGCATTTT
>TRBJ2-7|TRBV29-1|.|TRBD1
CSVGGRQGASEQYF
TGCAGCGTGGGGGGAAGGCAGGGGGCGAGTGAGCAGTACTTC
>TRBJ2-7|TRBV29-1|.|.
CSVSAPGYEQYF
TGCAGCGTTAGCGCCCCTGGCTACGAGCAGTACTTC
>TRBJ1-1|TRBV10-1|.|TRBD1
CASRQGFNTEAFF
TGCGCCAGCCGACAGGGCTTTAACACTGAAGCTTTCTTT
>TRBJ2-1|TRBV28|few|TRBD2
CASSLLAGGREQFF
TGTGCCAGCAGTTTACTAGCGGGAGGAAGAGAGCAGTTCTTC
>TRBJ2-2|TRBV19|.|TRBD2
CASSPPPAGVSTGELFF
TGTGCCAGTAGTCCCCCTCCGGCGGGAGTGAGCACCGGGGAGCTGTTTTTT
>TRBJ2-2|TRBV9|.|TRBD1
CASSARTGVNTGELFF
TGTGCCAGCAGCGCCCGGACAGGGGTTAACACCGGGGAGCTGTTTTTT
>TRBJ2-5|TRBV11-2|.|TRBD1
CASSPLGQANWYQETQYF
TGTGCCAGCAGCCCACTAGGACAGGCCAACTGGTACCAAGAGACCCAGTACTTC
>TRBJ2-5|TRBV5-1|.|.
CASSPGAAETQYF
TGCGCCAGCAGCCCAGGGGCAGCAGAGACCCAGTACTTC
>TRBJ2-5|TRBV5-4|.|.
CASSLMQTVETQYF
TGTGCCAGCAGCTTGATGCAGACTGTAGAGACCCAGTACTTC
>TRBJ1-1|TRBV5-1|few|.
CASSLYAGMDTEAFF
TGCGCCAGCAGCTTGTACGCGGGTATGGACACTGAAGCTTTCTTT
>TRBJ2-3|TRBV10-1|.|TRBD2
CASSESGGGRRDTQYF
TGCGCCAGCAGTGAGTCGGGGGGAGGGCGGCGGGATACGCAGTATTTT
>TRBJ2-7|TRBV28|.|.
CASFAQGRASHEQYF
TGTGCCAGCTTCGCACAGGGCAGGGCGTCCCATGAGCAGTACTTC
>TRBJ2-7|TRBV6-6|.|TRBD2
CASSKRELGYYEQYF
TGTGCCAGCAGTAAGCGGGAGTTAGGATACTACGAGCAGTACTTC
>TRBJ1-1|TRBV6-1|.|.
CASSEYGGPSSAFF
TGTGCCAGCAGTGAATATGGAGGTCCGTCGTCAGCTTTCTTT
>TRBJ1-1|TRBV27|.|.
CASSRTTELEAFF
TGTGCCAGCAGTCGAACGACGGAGTTAGAAGCTTTCTTT
>TRBJ2-7|TRBV6-5|.|TRBD2
CASSPGLAGVYEQYF
TGTGCCAGCAGTCCCGGACTAGCGGGAGTATACGAGCAGTACTTC
>TRBJ1-1|TRBV28|.|TRBD1
CASRPGGTEAFF
TGTGCCAGCAGACCAGGGGGAACTGAAGCTTTCTTT
>TRBJ1-1|TRBV7-9|.|.
CASSLEGGYTEAFF
TGTGCCAGCAGCTTAGAGGGGGGGTACACTGAAGCTTTCTTT
>TRBJ2-5|TRBV7-2|.|.
CASSPGGEETQYF
TGTGCCAGCAGCCCAGGCGGGGAAGAGACCCAGTACTTC
>TRBJ1-4|TRBV4-2|few|.
CASSQDEQPDEKLFF
TGTGCCAGCAGCCAAGATGAACAGCCAGATGAAAAACTGTTTTTT
>TRBJ1-2|TRBV5-1|once|TRBD1
CASSRDRGDGYTF
TGCGCCAGCAGCAGGGACAGGGGGGATGGCTACACCTTC
>TRBJ2-1|TRBV10-1|.|TRBD1
CASSESQGANYNEQFF
TGCGCCAGCAGTGAGTCGCAGGGGGCGAACTACAATGAGCAGTTCTTC
>TRBJ2-7|TRBV6-1|.|.
CASSLALLSYEQYF
TGTGCCAGCAGTTTAGCCCTATTATCCTACGAGCAGTACTTC
>TRBJ2-7|TRBV10-2|few|TRBD2
CASSESRGGDYEQYF
TGCGCCAGCAGTGAGTCTCGGGGAGGGGACTACGAGCAGTACTTC
>TRBJ2-3|TRBV29-1|.|TRBD1
CSVEGDRGTDTQYF
TGCAGCGTTGAGGGGGACAGGGGAACAGATACGCAGTATTTT